The 19 T cell receptor beta chains given below trace back to one sample, sequenced in a study of identical twins. In TCRdb, the 5' RACE reads were re-called with MiXCR into one record per CDR3 protein. The table shows approximately 630,000 distinct CDR3 sequences, with about 7.6% occurring only once. The sample was also linked to a second study, of yellow fever vaccine responses in identical twins.

What was sequenced was PBMCs. These receptors were collected from a woman aged 18-30 years in good health.

This clonotype was counted at least ten times. J is TRBJ2-1 and V is TRBV2; possibly TRBD2 for D (6 bases). Deletions cut 4 bases from V and 3 bases from J, with 10 bases between. This CDR3 has 14 amino acids. Germline loops: CDR1 SNHLY, CDR2 FYNNEI. The CDR3 loop reads CASSGAGIYNEQFF. The CDR3 coding sequence is TGTGCCAGCAGTGGGGCGGGAATCTACAATGAGCAGTTCTTC.

This chain links TRBV10-2 with TRBJ1-5; a possible D gene is TRBD1 (5 bases). Trimming shortened V by 7 bases and J by 0 bases, and 16 bases separated the two germline ends. From germline, CDR1 is WSHSY and CDR2 SAAADI. The CDR3 loop spans 16 amino acids. The DNA of the CDR3 is TGCGCCAGCACCTACCGGGACCACTATAGCAATCAGCCCCAGCATTTT. It yields the protein CASTYRDHYSNQPQHF.

This clonotype was picked up many times. V is TRBV5-1 and J is TRBJ1-5; tentatively, D is TRBD1 (6 bases). The CDR3 is 15 amino acids. The germline V gene encodes CDR1 SGHRS and CDR2 YFSETQ. Trimming took 4 bases from V and 1 from J, leaving 12 bases between them. This chain's CDR3 is CASSRDNPSNQPQHF. CDR3 coding DNA: TGCGCCAGCAGCAGGGACAATCCCAGCAATCAGCCCCAGCATTTT.

This clonotype was seen only a few times. The CDR3 sequence is CASSARQGDLPDTEAFF. DNA of the CDR3: TGCGCCAGCAGTGCCCGACAGGGGGACCTACCGGACACTGAAGCTTTCTTT. V gene TRBV10-1 combines with J gene TRBJ1-1; the match to TRBD1 covers 9 bases. The junction had 12 bases not matched to a gene; V was cut back by 4 bases and J by 3 bases. Per germline, CDR1 WNHNN and CDR2 SYGVQD (reference sequence). The CDR3 covers 17 residues.

A few counts support this clonotype. The V and J genes are TRBV7-3 and TRBJ2-2; 9 bases line up with TRBD2. Germline V gives CDR1 SGHTA, CDR2 FQGTGA. V shed 5 bases and J 3 bases; nucleotides not matched to a gene: 4. The length of the CDR3 is 15 residues. The CDR3, as DNA: TGTGCCAGCAGCGCAAGCGGGAGGTACACCGGGGAGCTGTTTTTT. Translating gives CASSASGRYTGELFF.

This rearrangement joins TRBV5-1 to TRBJ2-5; TRBD2 matches at 8 bases. This CDR3 spans 15 amino acids. Looked up from germline, CDR1 is SGHRS and CDR2 is YFSETQ. Trimming removed 4 bases from V and 2 bases from J; junction bases left unmatched: 7. The DNA for the CDR3 is TGCGCCAGCAGCACGATAACGGGAGGGCAAGAGACCCAGTACTTC. It codes for CASSTITGGQETQYF.

The table lists this clonotype with a few counts. V gene TRBV7-2 combines with J gene TRBJ1-1; a possible D gene is TRBD1 (6 bases). The CDR3 has 14 residues. Per germline, CDR1 SGHTA and CDR2 FQGNSA. The V and J ends lost 8 bases and 1 base respectively, with 14 bases between them. The CDR3 DNA reads as TGTGCCAGCTCAATAGGGGGAACGAACACTGAAGCTTTCTTT. As protein: CASSIGGTNTEAFF.

V gene TRBV5-1 combines with J gene TRBJ2-3; 11 bases fit TRBD2. The germline gives CDR1 SGHRS, CDR2 YFSETQ. The V gene end was trimmed by 4 bases and the J gene end by 4 bases; junction bases not matched to a gene: 5. The CDR3 has 15 amino acids. CDR3 region: CASSRLAGTADTQYF. The DNA of the CDR3 is TGCGCCAGCAGCCGACTAGCGGGAACCGCAGATACGCAGTATTTT.

This clonotype was found a few times. J is TRBJ1-1 and V is TRBV29-1; D is uncertain. This CDR3 spans 13 amino acids. V was clipped by 8 bases and J by 1 base, with 14 bases between them. Germline V lookup: CDR1 SQVTM, CDR2 ANQGSEA. The CDR3 DNA reads TGCAGCCCCGAGAGGGATACGAACACTGAAGCTTTCTTT. Translating gives CSPERDTNTEAFF.

This clonotype occurred a few times. V is TRBV10-3 and J is TRBJ2-1; no clear D. The length of the CDR3 is 12 residues. Per the germline V gene, CDR1 is ENHRY and CDR2 is SYGVKD. V lost 1 base and J lost 7, with 5 bases in between. CDR3 region: CAISEFVNEQFF. CDR3 in DNA: TGTGCCATCAGTGAGTTCGTTAATGAGCAGTTCTTC.

This clonotype was counted between two and nine times. This chain links TRBV3-1 with TRBJ2-3, with D perhaps TRBD1 or TRBD2 (5 bases each). V was clipped by 4 bases and J by 5 bases, with 10 bases between them. Looked up from germline, CDR1 is LGHDT and CDR2 is YNNKEL (reference sequence). This CDR3 has 13 residues. In nucleotides, the CDR3 is TGTGCCAGCAGCCGGGGGTTCGGAGATACGCAGTATTTT. The encoded protein is CASSRGFGDTQYF.

This clonotype was seen at least ten times. The genes are TRBV11-2 and TRBJ2-1; 9 bases align to TRBD1. CDR1 and CDR2 (germline): SGHAT, FQNNGV. The J segment lost 4 bases and the V segment lost 4 bases, leaving 5 bases of the junction unmatched. CDR3 length: 15 amino acids. CDR3 amino acids: CASSSRDRVYNEQFF. The CDR3 region has the DNA TGTGCCAGCAGCTCCCGGGACAGGGTATACAATGAGCAGTTCTTC.

CDR3 sequence: CASSWGQGSTNEKLFF. DNA for the CDR3: TGCGCCAGCAGCTGGGGACAGGGCTCAACTAATGAAAAACTGTTTTTT. This sequence joins TRBV5-1 and TRBJ1-4, with TRBD1 identical over 9 bases. The CDR3 covers 16 residues. Germline values: CDR1 SGHRS, CDR2 YFSETQ. With V trimmed by 3 bases and J by 0 bases, 3 bases remained unmatched.

Here the CDR3 DNA reads TGTGCCAGCAGTTTCGGAGTTCTGGAATTCCTTAGCACAGATACGCAGTATTTT. Its translation: CASSFGVLEFLSTDTQYF. The chain has TRBV12-3 or TRBV12-4 and TRBJ2-3, with D unresolved. V lost 3 bases to trimming and J lost 0 bases, with 19 bases between them. The CDR3 has 18 residues.

This clonotype was detected many times. The rearrangement uses TRBV12-3 or TRBV12-4 and TRBJ2-7; D remains ambiguous. Trimming removed 3 bases at V and 2 bases at J, with 11 bases between. The CDR3 runs 14 residues. In nucleotides, the CDR3 is TGTGCCAGCAGTTTTAGTGGGTCCCCCTACGAGCAGTACTTC. This encodes CASSFSGSPYEQYF.

This chain uses TRBV12-3 or TRBV12-4 with TRBJ1-2, with D unclear. V was clipped by 0 bases and J by 1 base, with 6 bases between them. This CDR3 contains 14 residues. CDR3 sequence reads: CASSLAEINYGYTF. CDR3 sequence (DNA): TGTGCCAGCAGTTTAGCGGAAATTAACTATGGCTACACCTTC.

This clonotype came up a few times. The chain joins TRBV24-1 to TRBJ2-5; D uncertain. The CDR3 loop spans 14 amino acids. CDR1 and CDR2 from the germline V gene are KGHDR and SFDVKD. The germline V and J ends were trimmed by 3 bases and 0 bases, with 7 bases remaining between them. CDR3: CATSDARHQETQYF. CDR3 DNA: TGTGCCACCAGTGATGCCAGACACCAAGAGACCCAGTACTTC.

The chain joins TRBV3-1 to TRBJ2-7, with 7 nucleotides matching TRBD1. Trimming removed 1 base from V and 6 bases from J; junction bases left unmatched: 6. CDR1 and CDR2 from the germline V gene are LGHDT and YNNKEL (reference sequence). The CDR3 is 14 amino acids. This CDR3 reads CASSQGQGSSEQYF. The CDR3 DNA is TGTGCCAGCAGCCAAGGACAGGGAAGTTCCGAGCAGTACTTC.

This clonotype came up a few times. This chain links TRBV7-8 with TRBJ2-2; D might be TRBD1 (6 bases). The germline V gene encodes CDR1 SGHVS and CDR2 FQNEAQ. Trimming stripped 10 bases from V and 2 bases from J, with 11 bases between. The CDR3 is made up of 13 amino acids. The CDR3 is CATRTDNTGELFF. The CDR3 DNA sequence: TGTGCCACCAGGACAGATAACACCGGGGAGCTGTTTTTT.